This T cell receptor (beta chain) is from a study of shared clonotypes between healthy human individuals. Every immunoSEQ plate was one replicate of a subset's evenly spread DNA. The protocol was immunoSEQ multiplex PCR, while the TCRdb copy is restricted to in-frame clones and leaves out a portion. The sample lists about 2.3 million clones; approximately 93% were seen once. Remarks on this clone: The antigen is unknown.

The CDR3 extends over 14 amino acids. V shed 5 bases, J shed 6 bases, and the junction held 7 bases outside the gene matches. The germline V gene has CDR1 SGHTA and CDR2 FQGNSA. Findings of the study overall: Unshared clonotypes carried lower generation probabilities than those common to all four donors. Naive subsets generally had larger estimated richness than memory subsets. Owing to a small donor count, the genetic and exposure-history diversity represented was limited.

The sequence was collected from a young man in good health. Some clones in this sample may be carry-over from other donors' samples. The sequencing sample was made of naive CD4+ T cells from PBMCs. This sample's subset: CD45RA+ positively selected. The genes are TRBV7-2 and TRBJ2-7; 10 bases line up with TRBD2. CDR3 bases: TGTGCCAGCAGCGCCCTAGCGGGAGCTGCCGAGCAGTACTTC. It specifies CASSALAGAAEQYF.